Sequencing of this TCR beta chain was carried out in a study of OX40 agonist ivuxolimab in advanced cancers. Overall study context: An agonistic human IgG2 monoclonal antibody against OX40 (CD134) was given. A history of anti-PD-1, anti-PD-L1 or anti-CTLA-4 therapy was acceptable, and around 36% had some. Of mixed ages from about 23 to 79 and averaging about 56 years, the group was more than 65% male.

From germline, CDR1 is SGHRS and CDR2 YFSETQ. Trimming removed 7 bases at V and 4 bases at J, with 11 bases between. CDR3 length: 12 residues. TCRdb's copy holds only in-frame clones and misses some; the assay was immunoSEQ multiplex PCR. The sample lists about 89,000 clones; 85% to 95% were seen once. Specimen: CD4+ or CD8+ T cells sorted from blood, collected in a trial of the OX40 agonist ivuxolimab. The chain recombines TRBV5-1 with TRBJ1-1; D is uncertain. This receptor was taken from an adult with an advanced solid tumor such as melanoma, head and neck, liver or kidney cancer. The CDR3 nucleotides read TGCGCCAGCCAGGCCCGGTCCACTGAAGCTTTCTTT. Translated: CASQARSTEAFF.